This T cell receptor beta chain was captured by sequencing in a study of cytomegalovirus exposure and HLA in healthy donors. The CDR3 is made up of 13 amino acids. The V gene's germline CDR1 is KGHSH and CDR2 LQKENI. V was trimmed by 3 bases and J by 2 bases, leaving 7 bases between them. The PCR employed 60 Vbeta primers together with 13 Jbeta primers. Profiled with immunoSEQ multiplex PCR; TCRdb holds only in-frame clones, not every one. This table holds about 150,000 clones, about 85% found once. Remarks on this clone: This sample also contains other DNA sequences that code for the same CDR3.

The sequenced material came from PBMCs. The chain uses TRBV18 and TRBJ1-2; maybe TRBD1 (6 bases). The clonotype comes from a boy aged 2 to 10 in good health and CMV-seronegative. CDR3 in DNA: TGTGCCAGCTCACCGGGACAAAACTATGGCTACACCTTC. It is translated as CASSPGQNYGYTF. Complete variable domain (other parts from reference TRBV18 and TRBJ1-2): NAGVMQNPRHLVRRRGQEARLRCSPMKGHSHVYWYRQLPEEGLKFMVYLQKENIIDESGMPKERFSAEFPKEGPSILRIQQVVRGDSAAYFCASSPGQNYGYTFGSGTRLTVV.